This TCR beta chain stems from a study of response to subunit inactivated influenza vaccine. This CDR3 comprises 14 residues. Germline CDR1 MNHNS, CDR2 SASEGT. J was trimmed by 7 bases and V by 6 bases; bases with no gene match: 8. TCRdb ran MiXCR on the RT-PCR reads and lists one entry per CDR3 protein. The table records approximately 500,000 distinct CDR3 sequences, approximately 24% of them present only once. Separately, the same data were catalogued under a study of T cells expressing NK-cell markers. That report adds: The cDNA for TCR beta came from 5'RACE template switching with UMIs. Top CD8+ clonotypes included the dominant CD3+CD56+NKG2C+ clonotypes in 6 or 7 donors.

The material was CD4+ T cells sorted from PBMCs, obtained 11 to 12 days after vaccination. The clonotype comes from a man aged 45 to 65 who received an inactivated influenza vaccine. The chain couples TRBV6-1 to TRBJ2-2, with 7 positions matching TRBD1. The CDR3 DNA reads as TGTGCCAGCAGAAGACAGGGTCCCCTCGGGGAGCTGTTTTTT. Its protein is CASRRQGPLGELFF.